These T cell receptor beta chains were read from a single sample in a study of CD4 T cells in relation to SARS-CoV-2 and coronaviruses. Profiling relied on immunoSEQ multiplex PCR, and the TCRdb table lists in-frame clones only, not all of them. The sample has 50,000 to 65,000 clones; 90% to 95% are singletons. Source material: naive CD4+ T cells from PBMCs. The receptor set was obtained from an adult with COVID-19. Each CDR3 is given with its conserved first and last residue. Each record gives: D gene, J gene, V gene, clone size, CDR3 protein, CDR3 DNA. The D gene is left open where the match is weak. Clone size is not always given. Where it is, it says once, few, many or a class for expanded clones.

D gene: .; J gene: TRBJ1-2; V gene: TRBV28; clone size: .; CDR3 protein: CASSIIAGGRGYTF; CDR3 DNA: TGTGCCAGCAGTATTATAGCGGGGGGACGGGGCTACACCTTC
D gene: TRBD2; J gene: TRBJ2-7; V gene: TRBV27; clone size: few; CDR3 protein: CASSTLLARVGEQYF; CDR3 DNA: TGTGCCAGCAGTACCTTACTAGCGAGGGTGGGGGAGCAGTACTTC
D gene: .; J gene: TRBJ1-6; V gene: TRBV6-2/TRBV6-3; clone size: .; CDR3 protein: CASSLGSPLHF; CDR3 DNA: TGTGCCAGCAGTCTTGGGTCACCCCTCCACTTT
D gene: .; J gene: TRBJ1-6; V gene: TRBV14; clone size: .; CDR3 protein: CASSQDKAGVSYNSPLHF; CDR3 DNA: TGTGCCAGCAGCCAAGATAAGGCAGGGGTGTCCTATAATTCACCCCTCCACTTT
D gene: .; J gene: TRBJ2-1; V gene: TRBV14; clone size: few; CDR3 protein: CASSQTSGPPHNEQFF; CDR3 DNA: TGTGCCAGCAGCCAAACCTCCGGGCCTCCTCACAATGAGCAGTTCTTC
D gene: .; J gene: TRBJ2-7; V gene: TRBV3-1/TRBV3-2; clone size: .; CDR3 protein: CASSRTRQDSYEQYF; CDR3 DNA: TGTGCCAGCAGCAGAACCAGACAGGACTCCTACGAGCAGTACTTC
D gene: .; J gene: TRBJ2-7; V gene: TRBV7-9; clone size: once; CDR3 protein: CASSTGRSYEQYF; CDR3 DNA: TGTGCCAGCAGCACCGGACGAAGCTACGAGCAGTACTTC
D gene: .; J gene: TRBJ2-1; V gene: TRBV18; clone size: once; CDR3 protein: CASSPSGALSLREQFF; CDR3 DNA: TGTGCCAGCTCACCATCGGGGGCACTCTCGCTTAGGGAGCAGTTCTTC
D gene: .; J gene: TRBJ2-3; V gene: TRBV12-3/TRBV12-4; clone size: .; CDR3 protein: CASSLMGLDTQYF; CDR3 DNA: TGTGCCAGCAGTTTAATGGGGCTGGATACGCAGTATTTT
D gene: .; J gene: TRBJ2-2; V gene: TRBV29-1; clone size: .; CDR3 protein: CSVDGGNTGELFF; CDR3 DNA: TGCAGCGTTGATGGCGGGAACACCGGGGAGCTGTTTTTT
D gene: .; J gene: TRBJ1-5; V gene: TRBV19; clone size: .; CDR3 protein: CASSTGTGYHSNQPQHF; CDR3 DNA: TGTGCCAGTAGTACAGGGACCGGGTACCACAGCAATCAGCCCCAGCATTTT
D gene: TRBD1; J gene: TRBJ2-7; V gene: TRBV7-9; clone size: .; CDR3 protein: CASSSQGQGAYEQYF; CDR3 DNA: TGTGCCAGCAGCTCTCAAGGACAGGGAGCCTACGAGCAGTACTTC
D gene: .; J gene: TRBJ2-1; V gene: TRBV7-9; clone size: .; CDR3 protein: CASSSDSSYNEQFF; CDR3 DNA: TGTGCCAGCAGCTCCGACAGCTCCTACAATGAGCAGTTCTTC
D gene: TRBD2; J gene: TRBJ2-1; V gene: TRBV7-9; clone size: .; CDR3 protein: CASSLKLAGRIMVF; CDR3 DNA: TGTGCCAGCAGCTTAAAACTAGCGGGACGAATCATGGTCTTC
D gene: TRBD2; J gene: TRBJ2-1; V gene: TRBV7-9; clone size: .; CDR3 protein: CASSLTQVAGVGNEQFF; CDR3 DNA: TGTGCCAGCAGCCTAACGCAGGTAGCGGGAGTCGGGAATGAGCAGTTCTTC
D gene: .; J gene: TRBJ2-6; V gene: TRBV7-2; clone size: .; CDR3 protein: CASSLDVSGANVLTF; CDR3 DNA: TGTGCCAGCAGCTTAGACGTTTCTGGGGCCAACGTCCTGACTTTC
D gene: TRBD2; J gene: TRBJ2-7; V gene: TRBV28; clone size: .; CDR3 protein: CASRTRGDLAEQYF; CDR3 DNA: TGTGCCAGCAGGACCCGGGGGGACCTCGCCGAGCAGTACTTC
D gene: TRBD1; J gene: TRBJ1-6; V gene: TRBV20-1; clone size: .; CDR3 protein: CSASPLRQGSSPLHF; CDR3 DNA: TGCAGTGCTAGTCCCTTACGACAGGGGAGTTCACCCCTCCACTTT
D gene: TRBD2; J gene: TRBJ2-4; V gene: TRBV28; clone size: .; CDR3 protein: CASTLAGFQLDIQYF; CDR3 DNA: TGTGCCAGCACCTTAGCGGGATTTCAGTTAGACATTCAGTACTTC
D gene: .; J gene: TRBJ2-1; V gene: TRBV5-1; clone size: .; CDR3 protein: CAGHERPLRAHNEQFF; CDR3 DNA: TGCGCCGGACACGAGAGACCTCTGCGGGCCCACAATGAGCAGTTCTTC
D gene: TRBD1; J gene: TRBJ2-7; V gene: TRBV18; clone size: .; CDR3 protein: CASSPLRGRAYEQYF; CDR3 DNA: TGTGCCAGCTCACCATTGAGGGGGCGAGCGTACGAGCAGTACTTC
D gene: .; J gene: TRBJ1-1; V gene: TRBV18; clone size: .; CDR3 protein: CASSPMTGMNTEAFF; CDR3 DNA: TGTGCCAGCTCACCCATGACAGGTATGAACACTGAAGCTTTCTTT
D gene: TRBD1; J gene: TRBJ1-1; V gene: TRBV4-2; clone size: .; CDR3 protein: CASSHLISGGRNTEAFF; CDR3 DNA: TGTGCCAGCAGCCATCTTATTTCAGGGGGACGGAACACTGAAGCTTTCTTT
D gene: TRBD2; J gene: TRBJ2-1; V gene: TRBV7-3; clone size: .; CDR3 protein: CASSSPSGEFYNEQFF; CDR3 DNA: TGTGCCAGCAGCTCACCAAGCGGGGAATTCTACAATGAGCAGTTCTTC
D gene: TRBD2; J gene: TRBJ2-3; V gene: TRBV30; clone size: .; CDR3 protein: CAWTKAGAGDTQYF; CDR3 DNA: TGTGCCTGGACTAAAGCGGGAGCGGGAGATACGCAGTATTTT
D gene: .; J gene: TRBJ2-3; V gene: TRBV9; clone size: .; CDR3 protein: CASSVVGESDTQYF; CDR3 DNA: TGTGCCAGCAGCGTAGTTGGGGAATCAGATACGCAGTATTTT
D gene: TRBD2; J gene: TRBJ2-1; V gene: TRBV9; clone size: .; CDR3 protein: CASSLRGLAGNNEQFF; CDR3 DNA: TGTGCCAGCAGCCTACGAGGACTAGCCGGGAACAATGAGCAGTTCTTC
D gene: .; J gene: TRBJ2-3; V gene: TRBV2; clone size: .; CDR3 protein: CASSEDSTDTQYF; CDR3 DNA: TGTGCCAGCAGTGAAGACTCCACAGATACGCAGTATTTT
D gene: TRBD2; J gene: TRBJ2-3; V gene: TRBV5-4; clone size: .; CDR3 protein: CASSVAGETDTQYF; CDR3 DNA: TGTGCCAGCAGCGTTGCGGGGGAGACAGATACGCAGTATTTT
D gene: .; J gene: TRBJ2-7; V gene: TRBV29-1; clone size: .; CDR3 protein: CSAATGSSYEQYF; CDR3 DNA: TGCAGCGCCGCTACAGGGAGCTCCTACGAGCAGTACTTC
D gene: TRBD2; J gene: TRBJ2-3; V gene: TRBV11-3; clone size: .; CDR3 protein: CASSLEGGRASDTQYF; CDR3 DNA: TGTGCCAGCAGCTTAGAAGGCGGGAGGGCCTCAGATACGCAGTATTTT
D gene: TRBD2; J gene: TRBJ2-1; V gene: TRBV19; clone size: .; CDR3 protein: CASSIDPPGLRYYNEQFF; CDR3 DNA: TGTGCCAGTAGTATAGATCCTCCGGGACTACGGTACTACAATGAGCAGTTCTTC
D gene: TRBD2; J gene: TRBJ2-2; V gene: TRBV24-1; clone size: .; CDR3 protein: CATSDRNPGLTTNTGELFF; CDR3 DNA: TGTGCCACCAGTGATCGAAATCCGGGACTAACGACGAACACCGGGGAGCTGTTTTTT
D gene: TRBD1; J gene: TRBJ2-1; V gene: TRBV30; clone size: .; CDR3 protein: CAWSNRGHLDNEQFF; CDR3 DNA: TGTGCCTGGAGTAACAGGGGGCATTTAGACAATGAGCAGTTCTTC
D gene: TRBD1; J gene: TRBJ1-5; V gene: TRBV28; clone size: once; CDR3 protein: CASSRTGHQPQHF; CDR3 DNA: TGTGCCAGCAGTAGGACAGGGCATCAGCCCCAGCATTTT
D gene: .; J gene: TRBJ1-1; V gene: TRBV20-1; clone size: .; CDR3 protein: CSASPLGVRTEAFF; CDR3 DNA: TGCAGTGCTAGTCCCTTAGGCGTAAGGACTGAAGCTTTCTTT
D gene: .; J gene: TRBJ1-2; V gene: TRBV3-1/TRBV3-2; clone size: .; CDR3 protein: CASSSASGRGYGYTF; CDR3 DNA: TGTGCCAGCAGCTCCGCCTCGGGGAGGGGATATGGCTACACCTTC
D gene: TRBD2; J gene: TRBJ2-7; V gene: TRBV25-1; clone size: .; CDR3 protein: CASSYPQSSGRAGEQYF; CDR3 DNA: TGTGCCAGCAGTTACCCCCAGAGCAGCGGGAGGGCGGGTGAGCAGTACTTC
D gene: TRBD1; J gene: TRBJ2-7; V gene: TRBV27; clone size: .; CDR3 protein: CASSAGGNYEQYF; CDR3 DNA: TGTGCCAGCAGTGCAGGGGGCAACTACGAGCAGTACTTC
D gene: TRBD1; J gene: TRBJ1-4; V gene: TRBV28; clone size: .; CDR3 protein: CASSLEGATTNEKLFF; CDR3 DNA: TGTGCCAGCAGTCTCGAGGGGGCGACAACTAATGAAAAACTGTTTTTT
D gene: .; J gene: TRBJ2-4; V gene: TRBV28; clone size: few; CDR3 protein: CASSRETVQYF; CDR3 DNA: TGTGCCAGCAGCCGCGAGACAGTTCAGTACTTC
D gene: .; J gene: TRBJ1-2; V gene: TRBV28; clone size: .; CDR3 protein: CASTGTNYGYTF; CDR3 DNA: TGTGCCAGCACGGGGACTAACTATGGCTACACCTTC
D gene: .; J gene: TRBJ2-2; V gene: TRBV5-1; clone size: .; CDR3 protein: CASSLGLSTQVTGELFF; CDR3 DNA: TGCGCCAGCAGCTTGGGACTTTCCACCCAGGTCACCGGGGAGCTGTTTTTT
D gene: TRBD2; J gene: TRBJ2-7; V gene: TRBV2; clone size: .; CDR3 protein: CASRATGKWASGRMTYEQYF; CDR3 DNA: TGTGCCAGCAGGGCGACAGGGAAGTGGGCTAGCGGGAGGATGACCTACGAGCAGTACTTC
D gene: TRBD1; J gene: TRBJ1-5; V gene: TRBV18; clone size: .; CDR3 protein: CASSLAGTGKNQPQHF; CDR3 DNA: TGTGCCAGCTCACTCGCCGGGACAGGGAAAAATCAGCCCCAGCATTTT
D gene: TRBD2; J gene: TRBJ2-5; V gene: TRBV28; clone size: .; CDR3 protein: CASQPGLASLWGETQYF; CDR3 DNA: TGTGCCAGCCAACCGGGACTAGCATCCCTTTGGGGAGAGACCCAGTACTTC
D gene: .; J gene: TRBJ2-6; V gene: TRBV19; clone size: .; CDR3 protein: CASSTTGTGANVLTF; CDR3 DNA: TGTGCCAGTAGTACTACAGGGACTGGGGCCAACGTCCTGACTTTC
D gene: TRBD2; J gene: TRBJ2-7; V gene: TRBV29-1; clone size: .; CDR3 protein: CSVVATSRSYEQYF; CDR3 DNA: TGCAGCGTTGTTGCGACTAGCCGCTCCTACGAGCAGTACTTC
D gene: .; J gene: TRBJ1-1; V gene: TRBV2; clone size: .; CDR3 protein: CASSESLNTEAFF; CDR3 DNA: TGTGCCAGCAGTGAATCTCTGAACACTGAAGCTTTCTTT
D gene: TRBD2; J gene: TRBJ2-1; V gene: TRBV7-9; clone size: .; CDR3 protein: CASSSSWRGYNEQFF; CDR3 DNA: TGTGCCAGCAGCTCAAGCTGGCGGGGGTACAATGAGCAGTTCTTC
D gene: .; J gene: TRBJ2-5; V gene: TRBV6-5; clone size: .; CDR3 protein: CASSPTSNLETQYF; CDR3 DNA: TGTGCCAGCAGCCCGACTTCTAACCTTGAGACCCAGTACTTC
D gene: .; J gene: TRBJ1-1; V gene: TRBV9; clone size: .; CDR3 protein: CASSVEGTNTEAFF; CDR3 DNA: TGTGCCAGCAGCGTCGAGGGAACGAACACTGAAGCTTTCTTT
D gene: .; J gene: TRBJ2-2; V gene: TRBV6-2/TRBV6-3; clone size: .; CDR3 protein: CASSYSHTGELFF; CDR3 DNA: TGTGCCAGCAGTTACTCCCACACCGGGGAGCTGTTTTTT
D gene: .; J gene: TRBJ2-7; V gene: TRBV5-4; clone size: .; CDR3 protein: CASSEYRGSYEQYF; CDR3 DNA: TGTGCCAGCAGCGAATATCGGGGTTCCTACGAGCAGTACTTC